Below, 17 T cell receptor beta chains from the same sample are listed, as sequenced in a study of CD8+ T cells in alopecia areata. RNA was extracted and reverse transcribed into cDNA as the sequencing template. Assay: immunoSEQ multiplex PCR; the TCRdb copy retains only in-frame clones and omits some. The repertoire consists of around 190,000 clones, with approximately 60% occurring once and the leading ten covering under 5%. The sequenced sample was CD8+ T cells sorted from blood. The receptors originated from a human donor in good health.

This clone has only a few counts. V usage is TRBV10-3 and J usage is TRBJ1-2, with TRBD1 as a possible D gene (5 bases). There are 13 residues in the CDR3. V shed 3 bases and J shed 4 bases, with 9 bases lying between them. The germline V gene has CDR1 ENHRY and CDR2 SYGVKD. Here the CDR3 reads CAISDWGPYGYTF. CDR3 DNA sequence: TGTGCCATCAGTGATTGGGGACCCTATGGCTACACCTTC.

The CDR3 loop is CASSQVSREKGSPLHF. CDR3 sequence (DNA): TGCGCCAGCAGCCAAGTTTCTAGGGAGAAAGGGTCACCCCTCCACTTT. The chain carries TRBV4-1 and TRBJ1-6; D uncertain. The germline V gene has CDR1 MGHRA and CDR2 YSYEKL. The length of the CDR3 is 16 residues. V lost 1 base to trimming and J lost 10 bases, with 17 bases between them.

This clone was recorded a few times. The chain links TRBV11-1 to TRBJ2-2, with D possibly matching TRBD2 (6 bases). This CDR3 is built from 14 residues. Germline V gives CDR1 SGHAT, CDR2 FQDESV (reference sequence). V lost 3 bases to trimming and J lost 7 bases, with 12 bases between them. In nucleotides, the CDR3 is TGTGCCAGCAGCTTCGCGGGGCAAGGCGGGGAGCTGTTTTTT. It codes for CASSFAGQGGELFF.

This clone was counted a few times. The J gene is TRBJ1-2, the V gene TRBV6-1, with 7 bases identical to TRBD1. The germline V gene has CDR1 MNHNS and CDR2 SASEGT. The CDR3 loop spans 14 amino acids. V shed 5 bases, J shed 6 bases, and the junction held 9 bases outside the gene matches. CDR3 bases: TGTGCCAGCAGTTCTCTGGGACAGTTCCATGGCTACACCTTC. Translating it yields CASSSLGQFHGYTF.

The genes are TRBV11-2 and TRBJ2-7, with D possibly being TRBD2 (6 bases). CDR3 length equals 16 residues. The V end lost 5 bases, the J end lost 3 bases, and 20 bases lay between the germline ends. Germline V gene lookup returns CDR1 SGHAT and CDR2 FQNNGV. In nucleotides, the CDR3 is TGTGCCAGCAGCCCCTTGGGCCGTCGGGGGAACTACGAGCAGTACTTC. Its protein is CASSPLGRRGNYEQYF.

Written as DNA, the CDR3 is TGTGCCAGCAGTTCACCGAGGAAGGCCTATAATTCACCCCTCCACTTT. Residues: CASSSPRKAYNSPLHF. This sequence joins TRBV5-6 and TRBJ1-6; no clear D. Deletions cut 5 bases from V and 2 bases from J, with 14 bases between. Looked up from germline, CDR1 is SGHDT and CDR2 is YYEEEE. CDR3 size: 16 residues.

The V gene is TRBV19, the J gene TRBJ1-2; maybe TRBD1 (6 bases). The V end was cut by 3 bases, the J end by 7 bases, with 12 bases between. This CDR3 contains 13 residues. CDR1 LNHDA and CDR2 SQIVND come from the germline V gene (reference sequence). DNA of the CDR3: TGTGCCAGTAGTATCCCCGACAGGTCTGGCTACACCTTC. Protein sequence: CASSIPDRSGYTF. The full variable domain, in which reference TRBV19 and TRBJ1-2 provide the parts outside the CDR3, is DGGITQSPKYLFRKEGQNVTLSCEQNLNHDAMYWYRQDPGQGLRLIYYSQIVNDFQKGDIAEGYSVSREKKESFPLTVTSAQKNPTAFYLCASSIPDRSGYTFGSGTRLTVV.

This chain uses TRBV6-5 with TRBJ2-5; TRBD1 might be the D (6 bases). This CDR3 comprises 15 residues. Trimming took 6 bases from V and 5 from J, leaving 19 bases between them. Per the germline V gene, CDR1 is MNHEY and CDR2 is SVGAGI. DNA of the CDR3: TGTGCCAGCAGCACCCTCTGGGGGCTGGAGGAGACCCAGTACTTC. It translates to CASSTLWGLEETQYF.

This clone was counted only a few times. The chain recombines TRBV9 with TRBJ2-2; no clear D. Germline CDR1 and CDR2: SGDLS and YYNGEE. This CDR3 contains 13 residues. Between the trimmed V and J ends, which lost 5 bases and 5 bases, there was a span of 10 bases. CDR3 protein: CASRVEGTGELFF. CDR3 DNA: TGTGCCAGCAGGGTCGAAGGGACCGGGGAGCTGTTTTTT.

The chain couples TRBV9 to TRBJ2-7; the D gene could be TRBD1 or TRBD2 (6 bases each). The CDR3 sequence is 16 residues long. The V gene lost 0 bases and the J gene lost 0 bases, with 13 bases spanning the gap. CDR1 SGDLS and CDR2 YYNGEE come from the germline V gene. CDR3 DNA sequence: TGTGCCAGCAGCGTAGCGGGGGCCTCCCCCTCCTACGAGCAGTACTTC. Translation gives CASSVAGASPSYEQYF.

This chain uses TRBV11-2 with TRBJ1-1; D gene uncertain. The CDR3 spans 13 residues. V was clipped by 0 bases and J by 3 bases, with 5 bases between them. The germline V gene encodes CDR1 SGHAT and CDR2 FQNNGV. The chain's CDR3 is CASSLELYTEAFF. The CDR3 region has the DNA TGTGCCAGCAGCTTAGAACTGTACACTGAAGCTTTCTTT.

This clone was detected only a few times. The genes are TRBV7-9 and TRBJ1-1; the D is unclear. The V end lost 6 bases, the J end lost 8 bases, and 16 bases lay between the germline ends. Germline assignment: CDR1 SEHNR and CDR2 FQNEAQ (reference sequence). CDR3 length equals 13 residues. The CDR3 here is CASRDGSLPEAFF. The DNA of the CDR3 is TGTGCCAGCAGAGATGGGTCCCTCCCAGAAGCTTTCTTT.

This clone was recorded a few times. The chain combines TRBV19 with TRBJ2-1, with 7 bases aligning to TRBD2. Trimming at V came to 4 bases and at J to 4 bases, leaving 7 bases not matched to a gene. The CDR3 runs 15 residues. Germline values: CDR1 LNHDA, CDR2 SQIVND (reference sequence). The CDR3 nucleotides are TGTGCCAGTAGTACCTCTAGCGGAGGTTACAATGAGCAGTTCTTC. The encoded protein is CASSTSSGGYNEQFF.

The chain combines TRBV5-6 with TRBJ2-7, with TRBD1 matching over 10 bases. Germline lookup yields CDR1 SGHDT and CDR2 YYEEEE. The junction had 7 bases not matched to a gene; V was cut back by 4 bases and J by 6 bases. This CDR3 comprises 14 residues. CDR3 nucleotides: TGTGCCAGCAGCGGCGGGACAGGGGAACGCGAGCAGTACTTC. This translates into CASSGGTGEREQYF.

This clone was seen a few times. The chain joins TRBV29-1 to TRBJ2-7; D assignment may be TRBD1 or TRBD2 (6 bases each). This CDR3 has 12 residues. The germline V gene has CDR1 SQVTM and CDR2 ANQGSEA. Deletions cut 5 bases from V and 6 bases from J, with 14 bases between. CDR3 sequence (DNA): TGCAGCGTTTGGGGGGCTAATGGCGAGCAGTACTTC. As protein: CSVWGANGEQYF.

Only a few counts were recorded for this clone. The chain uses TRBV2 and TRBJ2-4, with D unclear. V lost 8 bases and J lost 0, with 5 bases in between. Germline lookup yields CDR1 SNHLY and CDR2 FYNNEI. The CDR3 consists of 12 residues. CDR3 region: CASLLAKNIQYF. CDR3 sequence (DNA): TGTGCCAGCTTGCTAGCCAAAAACATTCAGTACTTC.

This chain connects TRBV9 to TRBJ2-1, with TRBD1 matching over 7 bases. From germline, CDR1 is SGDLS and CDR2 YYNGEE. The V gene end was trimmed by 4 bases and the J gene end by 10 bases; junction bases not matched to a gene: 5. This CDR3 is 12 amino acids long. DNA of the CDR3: TGTGCCAGCAGCTCCTCCAGGGGGGAGCAGTTCTTC. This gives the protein CASSSSRGEQFF.